The clone carrying this T cell receptor (beta chain) was found once. What it recognizes is unknown. This sample is drawn from a study of cytomegalovirus exposure and HLA in healthy donors. A multiplex PCR was run with 60 Vbeta primers and 13 Jbeta primers. Sequencing used immunoSEQ multiplex PCR; TCRdb keeps in-frame clones, though not all of them. This sample carries around 100,000 clones, around 80% of them seen once, and the ten largest clones take about 3%. General study points: V segments that were indistinguishable, TRBV6-2 and TRBV6-3 among them, were omitted from analysis. Follow-up analysis found HLA locus-dependent TCR association rates, highest for DRB1 and lowest for HLA-C.

The V and J ends lost 8 bases and 2 bases respectively, with 12 bases between them. From germline, CDR1 is LNHNV and CDR2 YYDKDF (reference sequence). The CDR3 runs to 13 residues. The rearrangement uses TRBV15 and TRBJ2-5, with D unresolved. The specimen was PBMCs. The sequence came from a woman between 18 and 29 years old in good health and CMV-seropositive. CDR3 protein: CATAAEIQETQYF. The CDR3 DNA reads TGTGCCACCGCGGCAGAGATTCAAGAGACCCAGTACTTC.